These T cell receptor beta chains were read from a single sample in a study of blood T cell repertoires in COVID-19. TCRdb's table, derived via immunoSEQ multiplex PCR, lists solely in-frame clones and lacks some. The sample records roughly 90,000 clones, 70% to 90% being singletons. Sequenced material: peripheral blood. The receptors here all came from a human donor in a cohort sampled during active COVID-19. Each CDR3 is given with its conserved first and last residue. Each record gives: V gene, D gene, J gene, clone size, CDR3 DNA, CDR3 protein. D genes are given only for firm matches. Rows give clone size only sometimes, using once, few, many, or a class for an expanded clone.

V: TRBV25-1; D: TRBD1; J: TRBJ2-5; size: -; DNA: TGTGCCAGCAGGCCGGACAGGGGTGGACAAGAGACCCAGTACTTC; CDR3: CASRPDRGGQETQYF
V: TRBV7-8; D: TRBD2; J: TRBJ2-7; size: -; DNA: TGTGCCAGCAGCCCCCAGGGGCTAGCGGGAGGATATGTCCGCGAGCAGTACTTC; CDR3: CASSPQGLAGGYVREQYF
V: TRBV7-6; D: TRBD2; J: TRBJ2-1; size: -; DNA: TGTGCCAGCAGCTTAGTAACTAGCGGGGGGAGTAGGTATGAGCAGTTCTTC; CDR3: CASSLVTSGGSRYEQFF
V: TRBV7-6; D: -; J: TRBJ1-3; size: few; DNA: TGTGCCAGCAGCTTAAACGCAGGGTCGTCTGGAAACACCATATATTTT; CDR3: CASSLNAGSSGNTIYF
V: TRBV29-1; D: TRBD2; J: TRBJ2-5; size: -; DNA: TGCAGCGTTGACAGCGGGGGGGGTGAGACCCAGTACTTC; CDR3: CSVDSGGGETQYF
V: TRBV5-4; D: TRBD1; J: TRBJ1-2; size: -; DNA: TGTGCCAGCAGCTTGGCAGGGGGATATGGCTACACCTTC; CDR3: CASSLAGGYGYTF
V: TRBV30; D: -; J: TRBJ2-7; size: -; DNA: TGTGCCTGGATGGAGAACTACGAGCAGTACTTC; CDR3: CAWMENYEQYF
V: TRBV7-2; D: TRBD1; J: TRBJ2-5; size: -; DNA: TGTGCCAGCAGCTTACGGAATCTTTGGACAGGGGGCGAGACCCAGTACTTC; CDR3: CASSLRNLWTGGETQYF
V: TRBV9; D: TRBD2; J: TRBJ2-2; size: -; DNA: TGTGCCAGCAGCGTAACTAGCGGGGGGCCGGCGGGTACCGGGGAGCTGTTTTTT; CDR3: CASSVTSGGPAGTGELFF
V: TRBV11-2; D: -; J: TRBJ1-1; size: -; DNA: TGTGCCAGCAGCTTAGGAACAGCCAAAGCTTTCTTT; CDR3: CASSLGTAKAFF
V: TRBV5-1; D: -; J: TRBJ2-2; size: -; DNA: TGCGCCAGCAGCCCACAGACAGTGAACACCGGGGAGCTGTTTTTT; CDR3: CASSPQTVNTGELFF